This TCR beta chain stems from a study of blood T cells in healthy people across ages. Notes on the study in general: For the donors, CMV status was unknown and possibly confounded expanded clonotype changes. Strongly correlated with naive T cell percentage was TCR beta diversity.

Together with a sample-barcoded 5' primer, a J-beta primer mix was included in a second PCR lasting about 6 to 11 cycles. Each CDR3 protein is one row after TCRdb ran MiXCR on the 5' RACE reads. In the table there are hundreds of thousands of distinct CDR3 sequences, 32% of which are singletons. This clonotype was detected ten times or more. Antigen specificity is unknown. Sequences were obtained from blood. This receptor was obtained from a woman of 80 years or more in good health.

The CDR3 region has the DNA TGTGCCAGCACCCAAGGGTCCCTTGGGAATGAGCAGTTCTTC. Amino acid sequence: CASTQGSLGNEQFF. This chain connects TRBV6-2 or TRBV6-3 to TRBJ2-1; D gene ambiguous. The V end was cut by 7 bases, the J end by 7 bases, with 17 bases between. This CDR3 contains 14 residues. Germline V gene sequence: CDR1 MNHEY, CDR2 SVGEGT.